This T cell receptor beta chain was obtained from a study of TIL therapy for anti-PD-1-resistant metastatic lung cancer. Time point denoted: pre-treatment sample, taken before nivolumab and TIL therapy. CDR3 length equals 12 residues. Germline V lookup: CDR1 SGHRS, CDR2 YFSETQ. Trimming stripped 0 bases from V and 8 bases from J, with 6 bases between. Whole-study results and caveats: Treatment-naive, never-smoker and oncogene-addicted patients were overrepresented in this highly selected cohort.

Notes on this clone: The target antigen is unknown.

Sequencing used immunoSEQ v3. Assay: immunoSEQ multiplex PCR; the TCRdb copy retains only in-frame clones and omits some. The sample includes more than 50,000 clones, around 87% of them seen just once. The sample in question was blood, obtained at baseline. This TCR was recovered from a person between 30 and 80 years old with non-small cell lung cancer. The V gene is TRBV5-1, the J gene TRBJ1-3; unclear D gene. As DNA, the CDR3 is TGCGCCAGCAGCTTGGAAAGCGACACCATATATTTT. Its translation is CASSLESDTIYF.